This T cell receptor beta chain was profiled in a study of T cells in Graves' hyperthyroidism and ophthalmopathy. General observations from the study: In the blood, most expanded thyroid clonotypes above 0.001 appeared as well. Ophthalmopathy got predicted by the model a median about 6.5 months before its onset.

CDR3 size: 15 residues. With 2 bases removed from V and 5 bases from J, the gap between germline ends came to 13 bases. Germline CDR1 is MNHEY and CDR2 is SVGEGT. Criteria for exclusion of patients were uncontrolled infection, other autoimmune disease, pregnancy or lactation. The source of the PBMCs was 9.5 to 10 ml of fresh peripheral blood. The table lists this clonotype with many counts. Its antigen remains unknown. Regions amplified from RNA transcripts were the TCR beta CDR3 regions. A set of HTBI primers served as the primers for a first-round RT-PCR of the TCR CDR3. Each CDR3 protein gets one entry after TCRdb re-called the multiplex PCR reads with MiXCR. In the table there are about 770,000 distinct CDR3 sequences, roughly a sixth of which are singletons.

This clonotype was sampled from a woman in her fifties or sixties with Graves' hyperthyroidism that later progressed to Graves' ophthalmopathy. Sequenced material: blood. The V and J genes are TRBV6-2 or TRBV6-3 and TRBJ2-1; possible D gene TRBD1, 7 bases. CDR3 in DNA: TGTGCCAGCAGTTACAGGCAGGGGGGAAACAATGAGCAGTTCTTC. It yields the protein CASSYRQGGNNEQFF.